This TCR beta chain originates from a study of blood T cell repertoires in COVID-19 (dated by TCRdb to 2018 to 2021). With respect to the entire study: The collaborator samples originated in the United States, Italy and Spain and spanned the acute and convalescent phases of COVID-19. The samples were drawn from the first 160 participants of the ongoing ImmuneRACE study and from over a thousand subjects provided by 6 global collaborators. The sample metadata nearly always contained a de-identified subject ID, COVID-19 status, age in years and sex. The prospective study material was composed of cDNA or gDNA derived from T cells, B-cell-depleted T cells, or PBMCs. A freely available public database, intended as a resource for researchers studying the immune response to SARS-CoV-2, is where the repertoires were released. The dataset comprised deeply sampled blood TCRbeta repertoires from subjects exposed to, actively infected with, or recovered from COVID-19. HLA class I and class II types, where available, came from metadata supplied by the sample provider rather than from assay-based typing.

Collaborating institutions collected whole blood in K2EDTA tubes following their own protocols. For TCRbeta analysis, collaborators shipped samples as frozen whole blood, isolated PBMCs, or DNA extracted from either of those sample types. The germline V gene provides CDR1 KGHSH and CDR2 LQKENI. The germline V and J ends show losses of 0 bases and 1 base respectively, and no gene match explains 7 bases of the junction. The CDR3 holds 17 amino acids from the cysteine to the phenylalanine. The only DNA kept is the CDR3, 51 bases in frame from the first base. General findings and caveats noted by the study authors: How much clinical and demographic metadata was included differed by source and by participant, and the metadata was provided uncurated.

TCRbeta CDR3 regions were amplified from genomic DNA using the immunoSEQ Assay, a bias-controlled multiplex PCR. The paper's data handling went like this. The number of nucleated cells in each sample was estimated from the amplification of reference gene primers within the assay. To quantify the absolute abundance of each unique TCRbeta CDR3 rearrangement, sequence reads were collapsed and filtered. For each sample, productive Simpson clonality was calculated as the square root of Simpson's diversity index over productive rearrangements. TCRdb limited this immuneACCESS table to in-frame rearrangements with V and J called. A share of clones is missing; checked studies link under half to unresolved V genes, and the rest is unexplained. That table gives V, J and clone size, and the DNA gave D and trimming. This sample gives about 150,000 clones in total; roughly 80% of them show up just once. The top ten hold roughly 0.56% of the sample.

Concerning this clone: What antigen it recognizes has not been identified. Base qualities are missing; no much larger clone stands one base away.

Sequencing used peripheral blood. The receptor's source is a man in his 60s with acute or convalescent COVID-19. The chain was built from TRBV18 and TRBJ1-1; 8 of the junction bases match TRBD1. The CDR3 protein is CASSPPNQGAGNTEAFF. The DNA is TGTGCCAGCTCACCACCTAATCAGGGGGCAGGGAACACTGAAGCTTTCTTT.